The sequence of this T cell receptor (beta chain) was determined in a study of T-cell reconstitution after alpha-beta-depleted transplantation in children. This CDR3 region has 14 residues. Germline values: CDR1 SEHNR, CDR2 FQNEAQ (reference sequence). Trimming pared 8 bases from V and 0 bases from J, leaving 8 bases between. Unique molecular identifiers featured in how the TCRbeta library was prepared. From the PCR reads, TCRdb called clonotypes with MiXCR, one entry per CDR3 protein. The data show fewer than 550,000 distinct CDR3 sequences, more than 9.5% seen once. This specimen consisted of PBMCs, mostly from graft donor cells, obtained 180 days after TCRalphabeta/CD19-depleted stem cell transplant. The chain uses TRBV7-9 and TRBJ2-6, with D hard to call. The sequence was collected from a female patient between 2 and 15 years old who had a stem cell transplant for aplastic anemia, so the T cells may come from the graft donor. The CDR3 sequence is CASESGSGANVLTF. The CDR3 region has the DNA TGTGCCAGCGAGTCCGGCTCTGGGGCCAACGTCCTGACTTTC.